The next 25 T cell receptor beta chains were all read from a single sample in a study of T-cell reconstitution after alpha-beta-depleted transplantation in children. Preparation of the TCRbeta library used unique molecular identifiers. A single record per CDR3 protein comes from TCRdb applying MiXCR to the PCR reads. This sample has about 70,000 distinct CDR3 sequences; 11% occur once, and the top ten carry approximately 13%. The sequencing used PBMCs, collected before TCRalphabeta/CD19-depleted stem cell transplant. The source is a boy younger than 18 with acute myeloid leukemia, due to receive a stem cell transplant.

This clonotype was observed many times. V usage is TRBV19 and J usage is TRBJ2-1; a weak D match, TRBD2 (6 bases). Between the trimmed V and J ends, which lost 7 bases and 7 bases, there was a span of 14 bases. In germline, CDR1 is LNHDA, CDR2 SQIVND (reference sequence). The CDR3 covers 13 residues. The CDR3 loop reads CASTRDLYNEQFF. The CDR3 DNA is TGTGCCAGTACTCGGGACTTGTATAATGAGCAGTTCTTC.

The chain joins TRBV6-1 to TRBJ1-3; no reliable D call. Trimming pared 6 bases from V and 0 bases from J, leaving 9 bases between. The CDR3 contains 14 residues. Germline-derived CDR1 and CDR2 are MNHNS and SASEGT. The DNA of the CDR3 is TGTGCCAGCAGCCCAGTGAGCTCTGGAAACACCATATATTTT. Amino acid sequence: CASSPVSSGNTIYF.

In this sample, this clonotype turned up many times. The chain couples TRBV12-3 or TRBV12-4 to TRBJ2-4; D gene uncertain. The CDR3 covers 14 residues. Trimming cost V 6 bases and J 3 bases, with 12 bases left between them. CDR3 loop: CASSPVAVKNIQYF. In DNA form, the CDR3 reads TGTGCCAGCAGCCCCGTCGCCGTCAAAAACATTCAGTACTTC.

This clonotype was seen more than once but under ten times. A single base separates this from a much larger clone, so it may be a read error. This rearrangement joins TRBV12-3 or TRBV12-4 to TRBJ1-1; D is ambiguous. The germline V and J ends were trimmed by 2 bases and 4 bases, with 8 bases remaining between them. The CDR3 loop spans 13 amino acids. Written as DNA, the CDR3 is TGTGCCAGCAGTTTAAAGGCGGGCACTGAAGCTTTCTTT. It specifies CASSLKAGTEAFF.

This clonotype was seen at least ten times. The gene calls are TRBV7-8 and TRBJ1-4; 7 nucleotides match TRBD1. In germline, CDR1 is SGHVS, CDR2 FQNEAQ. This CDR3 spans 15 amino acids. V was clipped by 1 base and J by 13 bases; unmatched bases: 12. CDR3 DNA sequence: TGTGCCAGCAGCTTAGGACCGTGGGCAGGGGGGACACTGTTTTTT. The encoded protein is CASSLGPWAGGTLFF.

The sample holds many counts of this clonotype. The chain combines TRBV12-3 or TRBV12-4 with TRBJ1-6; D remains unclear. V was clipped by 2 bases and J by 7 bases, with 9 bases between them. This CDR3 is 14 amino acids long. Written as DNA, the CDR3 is TGTGCCAGCAGTTTATTGGTCGGGAATTCACCCCTCCACTTT. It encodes CASSLLVGNSPLHF.

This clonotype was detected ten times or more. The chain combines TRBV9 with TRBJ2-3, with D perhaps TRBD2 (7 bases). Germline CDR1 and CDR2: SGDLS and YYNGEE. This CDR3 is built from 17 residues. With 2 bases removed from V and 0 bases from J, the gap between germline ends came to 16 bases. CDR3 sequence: CASSVVGGLTSTDTQYF. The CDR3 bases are TGTGCCAGCAGCGTCGTCGGGGGGCTGACTAGCACAGATACGCAGTATTTT.

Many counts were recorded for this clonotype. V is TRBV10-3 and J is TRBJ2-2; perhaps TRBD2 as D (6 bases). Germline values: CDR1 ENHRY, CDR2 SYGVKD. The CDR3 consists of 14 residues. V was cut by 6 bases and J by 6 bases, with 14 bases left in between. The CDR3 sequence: CAISPASAPGELFF. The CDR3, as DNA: TGTGCCATCAGCCCCGCTAGCGCCCCCGGGGAGCTGTTTTTT.

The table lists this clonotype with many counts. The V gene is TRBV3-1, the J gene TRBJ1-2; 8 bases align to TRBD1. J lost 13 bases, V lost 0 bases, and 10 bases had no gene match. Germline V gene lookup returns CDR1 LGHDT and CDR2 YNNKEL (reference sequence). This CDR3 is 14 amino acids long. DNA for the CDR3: TGTGCCAGCAGCCAAGATTGGGCAGGACAGGGACTCACCTTC. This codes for CASSQDWAGQGLTF.

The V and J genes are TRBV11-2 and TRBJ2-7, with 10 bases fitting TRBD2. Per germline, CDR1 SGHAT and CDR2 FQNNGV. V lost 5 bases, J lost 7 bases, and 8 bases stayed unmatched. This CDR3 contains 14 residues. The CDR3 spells CASSRGIAGGEQYV. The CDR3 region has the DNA TGTGCCAGCAGCCGGGGAATAGCGGGGGGAGAGCAGTACGTC.

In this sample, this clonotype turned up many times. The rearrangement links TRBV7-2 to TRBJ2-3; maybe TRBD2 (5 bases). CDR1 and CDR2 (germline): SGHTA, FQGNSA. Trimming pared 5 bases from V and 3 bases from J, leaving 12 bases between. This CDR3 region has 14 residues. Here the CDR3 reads CASSQLGRTDTQYF. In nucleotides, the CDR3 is TGTGCCAGCAGCCAACTAGGGCGTACAGATACGCAGTATTTT.

CDR3: CASSESREGGYTF. As DNA, the CDR3 is TGCGCCAGCAGTGAGTCAAGGGAAGGTGGCTACACCTTC. The rearrangement joins TRBV10-2 to TRBJ1-2, with D uncertain. This CDR3 comprises 13 residues. V shed 0 bases and J shed 7 bases, with 9 bases lying between them. CDR1 is WSHSY and CDR2 is SAAADI in the germline V gene.

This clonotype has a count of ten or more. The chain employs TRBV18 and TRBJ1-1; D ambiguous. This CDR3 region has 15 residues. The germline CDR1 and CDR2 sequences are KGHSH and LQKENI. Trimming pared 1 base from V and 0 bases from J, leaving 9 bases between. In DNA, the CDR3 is TGTGCCAGCTCACCACAGAATTGGATGAACACTGAAGCTTTCTTT. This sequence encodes CASSPQNWMNTEAFF.

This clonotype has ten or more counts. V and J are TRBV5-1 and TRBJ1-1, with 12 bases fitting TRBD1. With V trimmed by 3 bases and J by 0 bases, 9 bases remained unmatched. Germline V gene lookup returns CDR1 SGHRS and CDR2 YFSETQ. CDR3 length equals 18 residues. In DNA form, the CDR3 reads TGCGCCAGCAGCTGGGGGGGACAGGGGGCGAGATTGAACACTGAAGCTTTCTTT. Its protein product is CASSWGGQGARLNTEAFF.

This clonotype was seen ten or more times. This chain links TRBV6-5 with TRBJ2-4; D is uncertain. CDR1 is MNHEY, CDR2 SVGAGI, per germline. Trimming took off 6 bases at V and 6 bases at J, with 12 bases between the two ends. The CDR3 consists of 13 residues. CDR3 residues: CASSQTQLNIQYF. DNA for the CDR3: TGTGCCAGCAGCCAGACACAACTAAACATTCAGTACTTC.

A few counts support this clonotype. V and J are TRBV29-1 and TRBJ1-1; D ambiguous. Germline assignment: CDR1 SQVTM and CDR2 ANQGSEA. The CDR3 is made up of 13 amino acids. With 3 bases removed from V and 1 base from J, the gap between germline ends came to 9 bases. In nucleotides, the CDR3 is TGCAGCGTTGAGGTTCGTACGAACACTGAAGCTTTCTTT. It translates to CSVEVRTNTEAFF. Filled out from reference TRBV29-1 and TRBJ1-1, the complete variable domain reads SAVISQKPSRDICQRGTSLTIQCQVDSQVTMMFWYRQQPGQSLTLIATANQGSEATYESGFVIDKFPISRPNLTFSTLTVSNMSPEDSSIYLCSVEVRTNTEAFFGQGTRLTVV.

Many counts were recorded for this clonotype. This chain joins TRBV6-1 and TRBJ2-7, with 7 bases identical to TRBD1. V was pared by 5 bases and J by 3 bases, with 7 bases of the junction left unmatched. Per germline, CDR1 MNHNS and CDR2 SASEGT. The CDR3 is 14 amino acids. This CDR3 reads CASSPTGQFYEQYV. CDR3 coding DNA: TGTGCCAGCAGTCCTACGGGACAGTTCTACGAGCAGTACGTC.

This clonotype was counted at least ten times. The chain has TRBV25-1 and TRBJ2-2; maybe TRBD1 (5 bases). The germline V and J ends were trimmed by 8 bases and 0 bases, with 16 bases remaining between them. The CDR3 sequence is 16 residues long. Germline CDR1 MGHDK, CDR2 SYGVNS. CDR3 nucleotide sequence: TGTGCCAGCCGGCCCCCCAGGGCGACGAACACCGGGGAGCTGTTTTTT. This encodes CASRPPRATNTGELFF.

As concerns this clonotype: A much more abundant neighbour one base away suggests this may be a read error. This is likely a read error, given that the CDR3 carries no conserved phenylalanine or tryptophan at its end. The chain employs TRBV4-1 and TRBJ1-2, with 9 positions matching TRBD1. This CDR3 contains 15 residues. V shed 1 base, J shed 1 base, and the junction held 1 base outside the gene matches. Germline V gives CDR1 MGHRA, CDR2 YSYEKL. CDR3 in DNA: TGCGCCAGCAGCCAAGGGGGACAGGGTAACTATGGCTACACCATC. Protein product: CASSQGGQGNYGYTI.

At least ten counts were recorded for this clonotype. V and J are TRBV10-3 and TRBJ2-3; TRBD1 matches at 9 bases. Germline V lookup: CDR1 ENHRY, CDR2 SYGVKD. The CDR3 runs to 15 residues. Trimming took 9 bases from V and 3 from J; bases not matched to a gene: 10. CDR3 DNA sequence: TGTGCCATGGGGGGCCCGGGACAGGGTACAGATACGCAGTATTTT. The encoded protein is CAMGGPGQGTDTQYF.

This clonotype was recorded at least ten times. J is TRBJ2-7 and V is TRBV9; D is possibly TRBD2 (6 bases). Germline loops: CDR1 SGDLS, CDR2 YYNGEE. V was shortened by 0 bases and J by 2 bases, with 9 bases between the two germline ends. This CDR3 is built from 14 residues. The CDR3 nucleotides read TGTGCCAGCAGCGTAGGGGGCGGGACCTACGAGCAGTACTTC. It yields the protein CASSVGGGTYEQYF.

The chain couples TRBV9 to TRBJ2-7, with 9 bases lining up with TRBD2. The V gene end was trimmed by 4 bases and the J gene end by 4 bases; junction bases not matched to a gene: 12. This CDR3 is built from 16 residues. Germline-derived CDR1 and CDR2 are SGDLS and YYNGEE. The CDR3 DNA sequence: TGTGCCAGCAGCCCTTCCCCTAGCGGGGTTACATACGAGCAGTACTTC. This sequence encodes CASSPSPSGVTYEQYF.

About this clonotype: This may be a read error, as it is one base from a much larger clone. The CDR3 bases are TGCGCCAGCAGCCCGGAAGGGGGTCCCTCCTCTAATTCACCCCTCCACTTT. Translation gives CASSPEGGPSSNSPLHF. The chain has TRBV5-1 and TRBJ1-6, with D possibly TRBD1 on 6 matching bases. Germline CDR1 SGHRS, CDR2 YFSETQ. The CDR3 runs 17 residues.

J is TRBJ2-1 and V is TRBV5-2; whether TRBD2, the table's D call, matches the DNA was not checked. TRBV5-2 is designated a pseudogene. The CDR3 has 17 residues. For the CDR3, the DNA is TGTGCCAGCGGCCATGGGCTTCCGACTAGCGGTTACAATGAGCAGTTCTTC. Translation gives CASGHGLPTSGYNEQFF.

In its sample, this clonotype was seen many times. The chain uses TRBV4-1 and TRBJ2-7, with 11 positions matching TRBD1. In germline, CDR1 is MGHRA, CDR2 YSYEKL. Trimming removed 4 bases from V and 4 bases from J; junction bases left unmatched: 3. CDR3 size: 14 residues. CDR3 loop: CASSPDRGHYEQYF. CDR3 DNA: TGCGCCAGCAGCCCGGACAGGGGGCATTACGAGCAGTACTTC.